This T cell receptor beta chain was recorded in a study of human T cells and chemical hapten exposure (dated by TCRdb to about 2021). As for the study more broadly: For sensitization, 2% DPC in acetone was applied to an approximately 2 cm by approximately 2 cm area of upper inner arm skin. Blood samples were taken from patients before sensitization (week 0) and at 2, 6 and about 24 weeks after DPC sensitization. Throughout the roughly 24-week study period, patients were also given weekly therapeutic DPC doses on the scalp. Approximately 28 alopecia patients gave blood for TCR sequencing at one to four time points (pre-sensitization, 2, 6 and 24 weeks). This study followed changes in the peripheral blood TCR repertoire in vivo during primary and secondary sensitization of alopecia patients to the hapten diphenylcyclopropenone (DPC). The libraries were sequenced as a pool, and the TCR yield per sample differed mostly because of small variations in library volumes within the pool. Alopecia areata with under or over 50% scalp involvement, alopecia totalis and alopecia universalis were represented in the patient cohort, which was mostly female. Patch testing was performed on the upper back with Finn chambers containing 0.01% DPC, and the patch tests were scored after 6 days according to International Contact Dermatitis Research Group standards. Points the paper makes about the study in general: After repeated subsampling, the strength of the expansion versus patch-test correlation and the threshold at which it became significant changed. The number of TCRs above 1 in 1000 frequency did not change with DPC sensitization; there was no evidence of global repertoire structure alterations. Significantly more large CDR3 similarity clusters were formed by expanded TCRs than by pre-sensitization or healthy control sets, consistent with antigen-driven responses. Because every patient had alopecia, a presumed autoimmune disease, the patients' immune response might differ from that of healthy individuals. Patch test score was positively correlated with the number of PT1 expanded TCRs, with significance at thresholds 8, 16 and 32 but not at 4.

According to the study, the label for this sample's time point signals: pre-sensitization, week 0. Interpreted using the paper, the treatment or condition label stands for: therapeutic diphenylcyclopropenone sensitization with weekly scalp DPC. At every patch-test visit, the blood draw took place before the patch test was put on. Patients were considered eligible if aged 18 to 70, diagnosed with alopecia and deemed suitable for DPC therapy, and patients were excluded if pregnant. Total RNA was isolated from unfractionated whole blood collected in Tempus Blood RNA tubes. Preparation of the library involved RACE. Sequenced using a NextSeq 500. During library preparation, unique molecular identifiers were attached to individual cDNA molecules so that TCRs could be counted in a quantitative, reproducible way. Both TCR alpha and TCR beta chains were sequenced from each blood RNA sample. Per the source publication's procedure: A median of roughly 98,000 TCRs per sample was observed, with a range of about 20,000 to 690,600. V, J and CDR3 annotation of the TCR reads was performed with the Decombinator software suite. For PS versus PT1 abundance plots, all samples were subsampled to the same number of TCRs (28,000). TCRs were defined as expanded if absent before sensitization and observed at least eight times at the 2-week time point. TCRdb reran the public reads through fastp at Q25 and MiXCR, keeping productive beta chains. Merged by CDR3 protein, the rows form single entries marked with the most common genes and DNA. TCRdb, not the original authors, processed these V and J calls. In this sample the table shows around 250,000 distinct CDR3 sequences, 7.5% to 10% of which occur a single time. The ten most abundant clones make up over 2% of the sample.

For this clonotype: The antigen it recognizes is unknown. Base-call qualities are not available, and no considerably larger clone is one nucleotide away.

Reading the germline V gene gives CDR1 MDHEN and CDR2 SYDVKM. At the junction V is shortened by 6 bases and J by 5 bases; bases outside the gene matches: 6. Reading from cysteine to phenylalanine, the CDR3 counts 13 amino acids. Only the CDR3 DNA is retained, 39 bases long and in frame from the first base. The sequence came from a woman aged 40 to 50 with alopecia areata. Some clones in this sample may be carry-over from other donors' samples. The V and J genes are TRBV28 and TRBJ2-5; TRBD2 aligns with 7 central bases. The sequences come from whole blood, collected in connection with sensitization to the hapten diphenylcyclopropenone (DPC). The DNA is as follows: TGTGCCAGCAGCCGGGGGGATACGGAGACCCAGTACTTC. Its amino acids are CASSRGDTETQYF.